This entry is about one T cell receptor beta chain. The data were taken from a study of technical replicates of blood from a few donors. TCRdb keeps only in-frame clones here, not all; method: immunoSEQ multiplex PCR. Of around 97,000 clones in the sample, 96% were seen once. In germline, CDR1 is MNHNY, CDR2 SVGAGI (reference sequence). Germline trimming cut 6 bases from V and 4 bases from J; bases unmatched to any gene: 9. CDR3 length: 15 residues. The clonotype was recovered from a human donor in good health. The sequenced material came from T cells isolated from PBMCs. The chain carries TRBV6-6 and TRBJ2-3; 8 bases line up with TRBD1. Here the CDR3 DNA reads TGTGCCAGCAGCCGGACAGGGTCCTGGGCAGATACGCAGTATTTT. It codes for CASSRTGSWADTQYF.